This note documents a single TCR beta chain sequence. Its antigen is unidentified. The data stem from a study of Ad26.COV2.S vaccination and SARS-CoV-2 variants. Study background: The authors gave Ad26.COV2.S intramuscularly, either once or twice 56 days apart.

Whole-study results and caveats: Measures of TCR breadth and depth may have fallen short of total T cell responses. Responses of spike-specific T cells (both CD8+ and CD4+) reportedly showed substantial breadth after vaccination.

Some clones are missing from TCRdb's copy, which holds only in-frame ones; the method was immunoSEQ multiplex PCR. The repertoire has more than 300,000 clones, over 80% of them found once; the top ten carry 2.1%. Trimming cost V 2 bases and J 7 bases; bases outside gene matches: 3. Germline V CDR1 and CDR2: LGHNT, FRNRAP. The CDR3 contains 13 residues. Treatment in this sample: around 19 received Ad26.COV2.S at low or high dose, single or two shots; five or six received placebo; per-sample allocation not given. The samples were gathered on day 63 after the first injection of vaccine or placebo. The receptor comes from a person between 18 and 65 years old who received the Ad26.COV2.S COVID-19 vaccine or a placebo. The chain recombines TRBV12-5 with TRBJ1-1; 8 nucleotides agree with TRBD1. The source material was peripheral blood, sampled in a trial of Ad26.COV2.S vaccine versus placebo. CDR3 bases: TGTGCTAGTGGTTTGATAGGACAGGGTGAAGCTTTCTTT. Translation: CASGLIGQGEAFF.